This T cell receptor (beta chain) emerged from a study of blood T cell repertoires in COVID-19. TCRdb keeps only in-frame clones here, not all; method: immunoSEQ multiplex PCR. The sample lists roughly 200,000 clones; about 85% were seen once. Trimming removed 4 bases at V and 7 bases at J, with 21 bases between. Germline V gene lookup returns CDR1 SGHRS and CDR2 YFSETQ. The CDR3 is 16 residues long. Residents of 24 US areas, aged about 18 to 95 years, made up the participants. This sequence originates from a man between 35 and 55 years old who had recovered from COVID-19. Sequencing was performed on PBMCs or T cells enriched from blood (not recorded which). The J gene is TRBJ1-3, the V gene TRBV5-1; D not certain. DNA for the CDR3: TGCGCCAGCAGCCTAGAAGGTGGCAGCTACTCGAACACCATATATTTT. As protein: CASSLEGGSYSNTIYF.